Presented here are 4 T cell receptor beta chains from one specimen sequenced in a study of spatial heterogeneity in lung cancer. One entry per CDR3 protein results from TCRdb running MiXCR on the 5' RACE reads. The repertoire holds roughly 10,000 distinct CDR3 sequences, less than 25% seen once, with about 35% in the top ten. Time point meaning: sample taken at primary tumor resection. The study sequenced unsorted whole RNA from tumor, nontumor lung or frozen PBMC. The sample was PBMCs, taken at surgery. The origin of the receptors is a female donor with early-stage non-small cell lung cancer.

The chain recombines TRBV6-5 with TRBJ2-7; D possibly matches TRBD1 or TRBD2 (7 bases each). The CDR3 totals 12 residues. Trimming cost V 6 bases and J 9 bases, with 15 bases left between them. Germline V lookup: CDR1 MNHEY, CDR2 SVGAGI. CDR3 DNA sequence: TGTGCCAGCAGCCAGGGGGGGGTAAGGCAGTACTTC. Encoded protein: CASSQGGVRQYF.

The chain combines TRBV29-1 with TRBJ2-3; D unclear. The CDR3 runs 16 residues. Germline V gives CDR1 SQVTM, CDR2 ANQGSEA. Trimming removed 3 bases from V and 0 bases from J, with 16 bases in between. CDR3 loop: CSVDDRHHLSTDTQYF. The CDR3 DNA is TGCAGCGTTGACGACCGACACCACCTTAGCACAGATACGCAGTATTTT.

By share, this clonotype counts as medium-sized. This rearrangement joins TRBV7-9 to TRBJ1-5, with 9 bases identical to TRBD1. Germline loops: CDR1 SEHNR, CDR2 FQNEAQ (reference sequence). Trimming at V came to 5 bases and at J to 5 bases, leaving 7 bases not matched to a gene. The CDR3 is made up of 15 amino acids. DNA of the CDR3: TGTGCCAGCAGCGGGGACAGGGAGGCTGATCAGCCCCAGCATTTT. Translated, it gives CASSGDREADQPQHF.

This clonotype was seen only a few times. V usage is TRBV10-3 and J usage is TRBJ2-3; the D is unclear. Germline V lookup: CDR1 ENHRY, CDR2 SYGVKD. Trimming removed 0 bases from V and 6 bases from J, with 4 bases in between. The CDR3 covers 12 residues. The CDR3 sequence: CAISESIDTQYF. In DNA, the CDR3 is TGTGCCATCAGTGAGTCGATTGATACGCAGTATTTT.